Only a few counts were recorded for the clone carrying this T cell receptor (beta chain). The data stem from a study of cytomegalovirus exposure and HLA in healthy donors. PCR employed 60 Vbeta and 13 Jbeta primers. The data were produced by immunoSEQ multiplex PCR, yet TCRdb's version contains in-frame clones alone and is incomplete. The sample carries 95,000 or so clones, roughly 79% recorded once. Germline V CDR1 and CDR2: MRHNA, SNTAGT. This CDR3 spans 15 amino acids. V dropped 5 bases and J dropped 4 bases, with 17 bases sitting between them. Sequencing input: PBMCs. The source of this sequence is a middle-aged woman in good health and CMV-seronegative. This chain links TRBV6-4 with TRBJ1-1; D possibly corresponds to TRBD1 (6 bases). CDR3 bases: TGTGCCAGCAGTCAGGACAGCGATATTCTCACTGAAGCTTTCTTT. This encodes CASSQDSDILTEAFF.